These 30 T cell receptor beta chains share one sample of origin, sequenced in a study of T cell responses to AZD1222 COVID-19 vaccine. This table comes from immunoSEQ multiplex PCR, and its TCRdb copy is limited to in-frame clones, with some not included. This repertoire shows 150,000 to 200,000 clones, about 88% found once; its top ten account for 25% to 30%. The sample in question was peripheral blood, obtained 28 days after the second AZD1222 dose. Receptors originate from an adult who received the AZD1222 COVID-19 vaccine.

This rearrangement joins TRBV5-4 to TRBJ2-3; D is possibly TRBD1 (5 bases). The CDR3 has 15 residues. CDR1 and CDR2 (germline): SGHNT, YYREEE (reference sequence). Trimming took off 5 bases at V and 3 bases at J, with 16 bases between the two ends. CDR3 nucleotide sequence: TGTGCCAGCAGTACCTACTTCTCAGGGACAGATACGCAGTATTTT. Translated, it gives CASSTYFSGTDTQYF. Complete variable domain (other parts from reference TRBV5-4 and TRBJ2-3): ETGVTQSPTHLIKTRGQQVTLRCSSQSGHNTVSWYQQALGQGPQFIFQYYREEENGRGNFPPRFSGLQFPNYSSELNVNALELDDSALYLCASSTYFSGTDTQYFGPGTRLTVL.

The DNA for the CDR3 is TGTGCCAGCAGCTTGATTTCCGCCGCGGCTGGAAACACCATATATTTT. It translates to CASSLISAAAGNTIYF. The chain recombines TRBV5-8 with TRBJ1-3; no clear D gene. V gave up 1 base and J gave up 2 bases, with 13 bases separating them. The CDR3 covers 16 residues. Germline assignment: CDR1 SGHTS and CDR2 YDEGEE.

This clone was observed once. The chain employs TRBV5-1 and TRBJ2-3; D unclear. Trimming took 0 bases from V and 0 from J, leaving 11 bases between them. CDR3 length equals 16 residues. Germline CDR1 is SGHRS and CDR2 is YFSETQ. This CDR3 is CASSLGRPASTDTQYF. CDR3 nucleotides: TGCGCCAGCAGCTTGGGTAGGCCGGCGAGCACAGATACGCAGTATTTT.

V is TRBV30 and J is TRBJ1-4; a weak D match, TRBD1 (5 bases). Germline V gene sequence: CDR1 GTSNPN, CDR2 SVGIG (reference sequence). The CDR3 contains 14 residues. Trimming took off 1 base at V and 8 bases at J, with 14 bases between the two ends. DNA of the CDR3: TGTGCCTGGAGTGGGAAAGGGGTGGGAGAAAAACTGTTTTTT. This translates into CAWSGKGVGEKLFF. Full variable domain (remainder filled in from reference TRBV30 and TRBJ1-4): SQTIHQWPATLVQPVGSPLSLECTVEGTSNPNLYWYRQAAGRGLQLLFYSVGIGQISSEVPQNLSASRPQDRQFILSSKKLLLSDSGFYLCAWSGKGVGEKLFFGSGTQLSVL.

The chain is built from TRBV28 and TRBJ1-2, with TRBD1 identical over 10 bases. Germline CDR1 reads MDHEN; CDR2 reads SYDVKM. J gave up 8 bases and V 8 bases, and 5 bases lay outside the gene matches. The CDR3 has 12 amino acids. CDR3 coding DNA: TGTGCCAGCGAGACAGGGGGCCGAGGCTACACCTTC. As protein: CASETGGRGYTF.

This sequence joins TRBV28 and TRBJ1-2, with unresolved D. The germline V gene encodes CDR1 MDHEN and CDR2 SYDVKM. The CDR3 is 11 residues long. Trimming left V 6 bases short and J 5 bases short, with 7 bases between. CDR3 DNA sequence: TGTGCCAGCAGCTGGATGTATGGCTACACCTTC. This codes for CASSWMYGYTF.

The rearrangement uses TRBV3-1 (or the pseudogene TRBV3-2) and TRBJ2-2; tentative D call: TRBD1 (5 bases). The CDR3 runs 15 residues. The germline gives CDR1 LGHDT, CDR2 YNNKEL (reference sequence). V lost 1 base to trimming and J lost 4 bases, with 10 bases between them. The CDR3 sequence is CASSQGRTTTGELFF. CDR3 in DNA: TGTGCCAGCAGCCAAGGTCGGACAACCACCGGGGAGCTGTTTTTT.

V and J are TRBV6-6 and TRBJ2-7; D gene unclear. Germline CDR1 is MNHNY and CDR2 is SVGAGI (reference sequence). The CDR3 is 15 residues long. Trimming shortened V by 0 bases and J by 2 bases, and 11 bases separated the two germline ends. The chain's CDR3 is CASSYSGQDPYEQYF. In nucleotides, the CDR3 is TGTGCCAGCAGTTACTCTGGGCAGGACCCCTACGAGCAGTACTTC.

The V gene is TRBV2, the J gene TRBJ2-2, with no clear D. CDR3 length: 14 residues. V lost 6 bases and J 1 base, leaving 9 bases between the germline ends. Germline V gives CDR1 SNHLY, CDR2 FYNNEI. The CDR3: CASRPRQNTGELFF. The DNA for the CDR3 is TGTGCCAGCAGACCCAGACAGAACACCGGGGAGCTGTTTTTT.

The chain recombines TRBV6-5 with TRBJ2-5; 7 nucleotides line up with TRBD1. CDR1 and CDR2 (germline): MNHEY, SVGAGI. The CDR3 has 14 residues. The V segment lost 5 bases and the J segment 4 bases; nucleotides outside the gene matches: 7. CDR3 sequence: CASSRQGESETQYF. CDR3 bases: TGTGCCAGCAGTCGTCAGGGGGAGTCAGAGACCCAGTACTTC.

The chain is built from TRBV5-1 and TRBJ2-7; 9 positions agree with TRBD1. CDR3 length: 15 residues. V gave up 2 bases and J gave up 4 bases; unmatched junction bases: 7. Germline V gene lookup returns CDR1 SGHRS and CDR2 YFSETQ. CDR3 DNA sequence: TGCGCCAGCAGCTTAGGAGGGACAGGGTGGTACGAGCAGTACTTC. This codes for CASSLGGTGWYEQYF.

This chain links TRBV2 with TRBJ2-2, with D maybe TRBD1 (5 bases). The length of the CDR3 is 13 residues. The germline V gene encodes CDR1 SNHLY and CDR2 FYNNEI. Trimming removed 9 bases from V and 2 bases from J, with 10 bases in between. In nucleotides, the CDR3 is TGTGCCAGTTTCCAGGGAAACACCGGGGAGCTGTTTTTT. It yields the protein CASFQGNTGELFF.

This chain uses TRBV28 with TRBJ1-5; D is possibly TRBD1 (5 bases). V lost 7 bases, J lost 1 base, and 14 bases lay in between. Looked up from germline, CDR1 is MDHEN and CDR2 is SYDVKM. The CDR3 is 15 amino acids. The CDR3 loop is CASIGAEGSNQPQHF. The CDR3 DNA reads as TGTGCCAGCATCGGAGCCGAGGGGAGCAATCAGCCCCAGCATTTT.

This clone was recorded a few times. The gene calls are TRBV3-1 (or the pseudogene TRBV3-2) and TRBJ2-2; D unresolved. V lost 0 bases, J lost 6 bases, and 14 bases lay in between. This CDR3 comprises 16 residues. The germline V gene has CDR1 LGHDT and CDR2 YNNKEL (reference sequence). The CDR3 spells CASSQDLALSSGELFF. The CDR3 DNA sequence: TGTGCCAGCAGCCAAGATCTGGCCCTAAGCTCCGGGGAGCTGTTTTTT.

This chain links TRBV6-5 with TRBJ2-1; TRBD1 agrees at 10 bases. Looked up from germline, CDR1 is MNHEY and CDR2 is SVGAGI. The CDR3 is 15 residues long. V gave up 5 bases and J gave up 3 bases; unmatched junction bases: 4. As DNA, the CDR3 is TGTGCCAGCAGTCCCGGGGACAGGGGCTACAATGAGCAGTTCTTC. This encodes CASSPGDRGYNEQFF.

The V gene is TRBV11-2, the J gene TRBJ1-3, with D uncertain. Germline V CDR1 and CDR2: SGHAT, FQNNGV. The CDR3 contains 11 residues. V lost 5 bases to trimming and J lost 3 bases, with 2 bases between them. This CDR3 reads CASSGGNTIYF. The DNA of the CDR3 is TGTGCCAGCAGCGGTGGAAACACCATATATTTT.

The J gene is TRBJ2-3, the V gene TRBV18; 8 nucleotides line up with TRBD2. Germline V gene data show CDR1 as KGHSH and CDR2 as LQKENI. This CDR3 comprises 14 residues. Germline trimming cut 3 bases from V and 1 base from J; bases unmatched to any gene: 0. The CDR3 nucleotides read TGTGCCAGCTCACCGACTAGCGGCACAGATACGCAGTATTTT. Translating gives CASSPTSGTDTQYF.

This chain joins TRBV6-5 and TRBJ2-7; possibly TRBD1 for D (6 bases). This CDR3 is 13 amino acids long. The ends were cut back, 4 bases at V and 3 bases at J, with 10 bases in the middle. Germline V gene sequence: CDR1 MNHEY, CDR2 SVGAGI. CDR3 in DNA: TGTGCCAGCAGTTGGGGGCAGAGCTACGAGCAGTACTTC. Amino acid sequence: CASSWGQSYEQYF.

The rearrangement links TRBV2 to TRBJ1-3; D perhaps matches TRBD1 (5 bases). The germline gives CDR1 SNHLY, CDR2 FYNNEI. The V end lost 6 bases, the J end lost 4 bases, and 13 bases lay between the germline ends. The CDR3 loop spans 14 amino acids. Here the CDR3 reads CASRPGDGGNTIYF. CDR3 nucleotide sequence: TGTGCCAGCAGGCCCGGGGACGGAGGAAACACCATATATTTT.

The chain employs TRBV7-8 and TRBJ2-5; D is perhaps TRBD1 (6 bases). V dropped 5 bases and J dropped 7 bases, with 11 bases sitting between them. The CDR3 is 12 residues long. CDR1 is SGHVS and CDR2 is FQNEAQ in the germline V gene. The chain's CDR3 is CASSQTQGTQYF. The CDR3, as DNA: TGTGCCAGCAGCCAAACACAGGGGACCCAGTACTTC.

The rearrangement joins TRBV19 to TRBJ1-3; D remains ambiguous. V lost 4 bases, J lost 3 bases, and 10 bases lay in between. The CDR3 covers 14 residues. Germline CDR1 is LNHDA and CDR2 is SQIVND (reference sequence). The CDR3 region has the DNA TGTGCCAGTAGTACCACCTACAGTGGAAACACCATATATTTT. Protein product: CASSTTYSGNTIYF.

The chain employs TRBV30 and TRBJ2-2; the match to TRBD2 covers 9 bases. The CDR3 runs 17 residues. Looked up from germline, CDR1 is GTSNPN and CDR2 is SVGIG (reference sequence). V was clipped by 3 bases and J by 7 bases; unmatched bases: 15. The DNA of the CDR3 is TGTGCCTGGAGCGAACCCTCTAGCGGGATGTATATCGGGGAGCTGTTTTTT. Translated: CAWSEPSSGMYIGELFF.

The V gene is TRBV6-4, the J gene TRBJ2-6; tentatively, D is TRBD2 (6 bases). Germline CDR1 is MRHNA and CDR2 is SNTAGT. V was pared by 0 bases and J by 0 bases, with 6 bases between. The CDR3 has 16 residues. CDR3 sequence (DNA): TGTGCCAGCAGTGACTCTAGCGGCTCTGGGGCCAACGTCCTGACTTTC. It codes for CASSDSSGSGANVLTF.

The chain combines TRBV9 with TRBJ1-2; D is unclear. V was cut by 4 bases and J by 4 bases, with 11 bases left in between. This CDR3 has 13 residues. The germline V gene encodes CDR1 SGDLS and CDR2 YYNGEE. CDR3 loop: CASSRQAIYGYTF. The CDR3 DNA reads TGTGCCAGCAGCAGACAAGCGATCTATGGCTACACCTTC.

V and J are TRBV15 and TRBJ2-7; 9 nucleotides agree with TRBD2. J lost 2 bases, V lost 3 bases, and 8 bases had no gene match. The CDR3 has 16 amino acids. The V gene's germline CDR1 is LNHNV and CDR2 YYDKDF (reference sequence). CDR3: CATSSYLGGRAYEQYF. CDR3 nucleotides: TGTGCCACCAGCAGCTACCTAGGCGGGAGGGCCTACGAGCAGTACTTC.

The chain uses TRBV3-1 (or the pseudogene TRBV3-2) and TRBJ2-1, with 9 bases lining up with TRBD2. Trimming removed 6 bases from V and 0 bases from J; junction bases left unmatched: 0. This CDR3 has 14 amino acids. Germline CDR1 reads LGHDT; CDR2 reads YNNKEL (reference sequence). The CDR3 sequence is CASSSGSSYNEQFF. The CDR3 DNA follows: TGTGCCAGCAGTAGCGGGAGCTCCTACAATGAGCAGTTCTTC.

The chain links TRBV6-1 to TRBJ2-2; D gene uncertain. Per the germline V gene, CDR1 is MNHNS and CDR2 is SASEGT. CDR3 length: 13 amino acids. V was clipped by 3 bases and J by 6 bases, with 8 bases between them. CDR3 sequence reads: CASSDPLPGELFF. The CDR3 DNA follows: TGTGCCAGCAGTGACCCTTTACCCGGGGAGCTGTTTTTT.

This clone appeared a single time. J is TRBJ2-3 and V is TRBV7-6; D perhaps matches TRBD2 (7 bases). V was cut by 9 bases and J by 0 bases, with 16 bases left in between. Looked up from germline, CDR1 is SGHVS and CDR2 is FNYEAQ. The CDR3 has 15 amino acids. The CDR3 sequence: CASRGGSRSTDTQYF. The CDR3 region has the DNA TGTGCCAGTAGGGGGGGGAGTCGGAGCACAGATACGCAGTATTTT.

The chain uses TRBV30 and TRBJ2-7; 7 nucleotides line up with TRBD1. Trimming removed 8 bases from V and 5 bases from J; junction bases left unmatched: 15. Per germline, CDR1 GTSNPN and CDR2 SVGIG (reference sequence). This CDR3 spans 14 amino acids. Here the CDR3 DNA reads TGTGCCATGGAGCGTACGGACAGGTTGAACGAGCAGTACTTC. It specifies CAMERTDRLNEQYF.

This clone was seen a handful of times. This rearrangement joins TRBV10-1 to TRBJ2-7; D not resolved. From germline, CDR1 is WNHNN and CDR2 SYGVQD (reference sequence). V lost 11 bases and J lost 6, with 5 bases in between. The CDR3 extends over 8 amino acids. This chain's CDR3 is CAPSEQYF. In DNA form, the CDR3 reads TGCGCCCCGTCCGAGCAGTACTTC.